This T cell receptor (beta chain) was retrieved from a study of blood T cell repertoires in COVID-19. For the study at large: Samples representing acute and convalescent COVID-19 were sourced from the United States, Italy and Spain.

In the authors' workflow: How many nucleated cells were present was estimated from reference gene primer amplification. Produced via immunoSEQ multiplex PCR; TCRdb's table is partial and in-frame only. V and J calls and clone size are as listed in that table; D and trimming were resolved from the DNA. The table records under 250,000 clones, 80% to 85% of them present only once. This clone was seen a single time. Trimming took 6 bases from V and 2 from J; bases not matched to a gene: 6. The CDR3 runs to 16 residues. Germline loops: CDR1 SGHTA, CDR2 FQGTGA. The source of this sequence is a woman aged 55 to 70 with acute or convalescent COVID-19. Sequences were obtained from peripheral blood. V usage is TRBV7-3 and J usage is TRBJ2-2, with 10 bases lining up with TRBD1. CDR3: CASRSGTGANTGELFF. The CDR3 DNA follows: TGTGCCAGCAGATCAGGGACAGGGGCTAACACCGGGGAGCTGTTTTTT. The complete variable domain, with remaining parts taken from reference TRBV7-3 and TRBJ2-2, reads GAGVSQTPSNKVTEKGKYVELRCDPISGHTALYWYRQSLGQGPEFLIYFQGTGAADDSGLPNDRFFAVRPEGSVSTLKIQRTERGDSAVYLCASRSGTGANTGELFFGEGSRLTVL.